Each of the 13 T cell receptor beta chains below was sequenced from the same sample in a study of cytotoxic CD8 clonotypes in ibrutinib-treated CLL. Profiled with immunoSEQ multiplex PCR; TCRdb holds only in-frame clones, not every one. In the table there are some 85,000 clones, approximately 77% of which are singletons. This specimen consisted of PBMCs, obtained after 24 months of ibrutinib treatment. The receptors stem from a human donor with chronic lymphocytic leukemia.

The chain uses TRBV11-1 and TRBJ2-3; 13 bases are a match to TRBD2. Germline values: CDR1 SGHAT, CDR2 FQDESV (reference sequence). This CDR3 is 17 amino acids long. Losses at the gene ends were 4 bases for V and 4 bases for J; bases not matched to a gene: 8. CDR3 protein: CASSSSTSGRVADTQYF. The CDR3 DNA reads TGTGCCAGCAGCTCCTCCACTAGCGGGAGGGTTGCAGATACGCAGTATTTT.

The V and J genes are TRBV5-8 and TRBJ1-3; D is perhaps TRBD1 (6 bases). The ends were cut back, 4 bases at V and 0 bases at J, with 17 bases in the middle. Germline-derived CDR1 and CDR2 are SGHTS and YDEGEE. This CDR3 contains 17 residues. As DNA, the CDR3 is TGTGCCAGCAGCCTTCAGGAGGGGGGGCGCTCTGGAAACACCATATATTTT. Amino acids: CASSLQEGGRSGNTIYF.

The chain joins TRBV27 to TRBJ1-1; D is undetermined. Germline V CDR1 and CDR2: MNHEY, SMNVEV (reference sequence). CDR3 length: 14 residues. V shed 6 bases and J shed 6 bases, with 17 bases lying between them. Here the CDR3 DNA reads TGTGCCAGCAGGCAGGACCTCCGGTCGCCTGAAGCTTTCTTT. Amino acid sequence: CASRQDLRSPEAFF.

The chain uses TRBV19 and TRBJ1-4, with 9 bases fitting TRBD1. Trimming at V came to 5 bases and at J to 11 bases, leaving 6 bases not matched to a gene. The CDR3 runs 13 residues. In germline, CDR1 is LNHDA, CDR2 SQIVND (reference sequence). CDR3 nucleotides: TGTGCCAGTAGTCCGGACAGGGGAGTGAAACTGTTTTTT. This sequence encodes CASSPDRGVKLFF.

The chain employs TRBV27 and TRBJ1-5, with D possibly being TRBD1 (6 bases). The CDR3 runs 15 residues. The germline V gene encodes CDR1 MNHEY and CDR2 SMNVEV (reference sequence). The ends were cut back, 5 bases at V and 8 bases at J, with 19 bases in the middle. CDR3 region: CASSPRGGLMEPQHF. The CDR3 DNA follows: TGTGCCAGCAGTCCTCGGGGGGGCCTAATGGAGCCCCAGCATTTT.

The CDR3 loop reads CASQPGGANTGELFF. CDR3 DNA: TGTGCCAGTCAGCCAGGGGGCGCAAACACCGGGGAGCTGTTTTTT. The rearrangement joins TRBV27 to TRBJ2-2, with 8 bases identical to TRBD1. Germline loops: CDR1 MNHEY, CDR2 SMNVEV (reference sequence). The CDR3 consists of 15 residues. Germline trimming cut 9 bases from V and 2 bases from J; bases unmatched to any gene: 8.

V and J are TRBV9 and TRBJ2-3, with a tentative D call TRBD2 (5 bases). The length of the CDR3 is 15 residues. Germline V gene sequence: CDR1 SGDLS, CDR2 YYNGEE. V was shortened by 2 bases and J by 0 bases, with 10 bases between the two germline ends. CDR3 protein: CASSVLGLSTDTQYF. CDR3 sequence (DNA): TGTGCCAGCAGCGTTTTAGGACTCAGCACAGATACGCAGTATTTT.

The J gene is TRBJ1-1, the V gene TRBV6-1, with TRBD1 matching 7 bases. V was clipped by 3 bases and J by 4 bases; unmatched bases: 5. This CDR3 has 14 amino acids. Germline V lookup: CDR1 MNHNS, CDR2 SASEGT. The CDR3: CASSEDRSGTEAFF. The CDR3 DNA follows: TGTGCCAGCAGTGAGGACAGGTCAGGCACTGAAGCTTTCTTT.

V usage is TRBV4-1 and J usage is TRBJ1-5, with D tentatively TRBD1 (5 bases). Germline lookup yields CDR1 MGHRA and CDR2 YSYEKL. Trimming left V 0 bases short and J 1 base short, with 19 bases between. The CDR3 length is 19 residues. CDR3 in amino acids: CASSQDPHLWQGSNQPQHF. As DNA, the CDR3 is TGCGCCAGCAGCCAAGATCCCCACCTTTGGCAGGGCAGCAATCAGCCCCAGCATTTT.

The chain combines TRBV6-1 with TRBJ2-7; the match to TRBD2 covers 13 bases. The CDR3 length is 15 residues. V lost 6 bases and J lost 4; bases outside the gene matches: 6. Germline-derived CDR1 and CDR2 are MNHNS and SASEGT. For the CDR3, the DNA is TGTGCCAGCAGCAGGACTAGCGGGAGTCTTTACGAGCAGTACTTC. Protein sequence: CASSRTSGSLYEQYF.

The count of this clone is one. The chain employs TRBV5-1 and TRBJ1-1; tentative D call: TRBD1 (5 bases). Germline loops: CDR1 SGHRS, CDR2 YFSETQ. This CDR3 region has 15 residues. V was cut by 4 bases and J by 2 bases, with 15 bases left in between. The CDR3 loop reads CASSQGQRLNTEAFF. The CDR3 DNA is TGCGCCAGCAGCCAAGGACAAAGATTAAACACTGAAGCTTTCTTT.

The chain recombines TRBV27 with TRBJ2-1; 7 nucleotides align to TRBD1. J lost 9 bases, V lost 7 bases, and 12 bases had no gene match. The germline gives CDR1 MNHEY, CDR2 SMNVEV (reference sequence). The CDR3 totals 14 residues. CDR3 amino acids: CASTRDRERGEQFF. DNA for the CDR3: TGTGCCAGCACCCGTGACAGGGAGCGCGGTGAGCAGTTCTTC.

DNA of the CDR3: TGCGCCAGCAGCTTGGGACCCGGGCGGGAGGATTGCGAGCAGTACTTC. Amino acids: CASSLGPGREDCEQYF. The rearrangement joins TRBV5-1 to TRBJ2-7, with TRBD2 matching 8 bases. V lost 0 bases and J lost 6; bases outside the gene matches: 11. Germline V CDR1 and CDR2: SGHRS, YFSETQ. The CDR3 length is 16 residues.